This TCR beta chain was sequenced for a study of blood T cell repertoires in COVID-19. Overall study context: Italy, Spain and the United States were the sources of the convalescent and acute COVID-19 samples.

This CDR3 is built from 14 residues. Germline CDR1 reads SQVTM; CDR2 reads ANQGSEA. V shed 7 bases and J 9 bases; nucleotides not matched to a gene: 12. Cohorts were based on clinical histories the participants reported. The protocol was immunoSEQ multiplex PCR, while the TCRdb copy is restricted to in-frame clones and leaves out a portion. Of about 200,000 clones listed, 86% are singletons. The source is a woman aged 40 to 49 with acute COVID-19. The source material was PBMCs or T cells enriched from blood (not recorded which). The chain is built from TRBV29-1 and TRBJ1-3; TRBD1 agrees at 10 bases. In nucleotides, the CDR3 is TGCAGCGCCGGGACAGGGGCGATCGGATCCACCATATATTTT. Translation: CSAGTGAIGSTIYF.